This T cell receptor (beta chain) was sequenced in a study of blood T cell repertoires in COVID-19. As for the study in general: Samples came from the United States, Italy and Spain, spanning acute and convalescent COVID-19. T cells, B-cell-depleted T cells, or PBMCs provided the cDNA or gDNA that served as material.

This clone was seen a single time. The CDR3 has 12 amino acids. V lost 6 bases and J lost 9, with 11 bases in between. In the source study's methods: For nucleated cells, counts were estimated from reference gene primer amplification. The repertoire was sequenced with immunoSEQ multiplex PCR; TCRdb's copy has only in-frame clones and lacks some. That table gives V, J and clone size, and the DNA gave D and trimming. The repertoire holds hundreds of thousands of clones, about 87% seen once, with over 0.2% in the top ten. The V gene is TRBV12-3 or TRBV12-4, the J gene TRBJ1-4; D possibly corresponds to TRBD1 (6 bases). Input material: peripheral blood. This clonotype was obtained from a woman aged 18-29 years with acute or convalescent COVID-19. CDR3 sequence: CASRQGKQKLFF. The CDR3 bases are TGTGCCAGCAGGCAGGGGAAGCAAAAACTGTTTTTT.